The rows below give T cell receptor beta chains drawn from one sample of a study of CD8 T cells in ankylosing spondylitis. TCRdb re-derived calls from the 5' RACE reads in MiXCR, one entry per CDR3 protein. The sample contains roughly 160,000 distinct CDR3 sequences, 11% of which appear only once. Specimen: blood, either unsorted or a sorted T cell fraction (not recorded which). The receptors come from a male donor with ankylosing spondylitis or in good health (not recorded which). Both conserved end residues are part of each CDR3. D genes are given only for firm matches. Clone size is stated in some rows and not others, as once, few, many or a class when expanded.

TRBV6-1	TRBD2	TRBJ2-5	few	TGTGCCAGCAGTGGAGGGCTACCGGGACTAGCGTGGGCCCAGTACTTC	CASSGGLPGLAWAQYF
TRBV3-1	TRBD2	TRBJ2-7	many	TGTGCCAGCAGCCCCAGCGGGGGGATCTCCTACGAGCAGTACTTC	CASSPSGGISYEQYF
TRBV7-6	NA	TRBJ1-1	few	TGTGCCAGCAGCTTAGCGGGGGGAAGCACTGAAGCTTTCTTT	CASSLAGGSTEAFF
TRBV5-1	NA	TRBJ2-7	NA	TGCGCCAGCAGCTCCACATCAAGGGGACCCTACGAGCAGTACTTC	CASSSTSRGPYEQYF
TRBV9	TRBD1	TRBJ2-7	many	TGTGCCAGCAGCGAGGGACAGGGGGCCTACGAGCAGTACTTC	CASSEGQGAYEQYF
TRBV6-1	NA	TRBJ2-7	many	TGTGCCAGCAGACGCCAGGTGCTACCCACCTACGAGCAGTACTTC	CASRRQVLPTYEQYF
TRBV3-1	NA	TRBJ2-7	many	TGTGCCAGCAGCCAAGGGACGTCCGGACTCGAGCAGTACTTC	CASSQGTSGLEQYF
TRBV5-1	TRBD1	TRBJ2-5	NA	TGCGCCAGCAGCCCAGGACAGGGTCAAGAGACCCAGTACTTC	CASSPGQGQETQYF
TRBV12-3/TRBV12-4	TRBD2	TRBJ2-1	many	TGTGCCAGCAGTTTTGGGACTAGCGGGAGGGCCAATGAGCAGTTCTTC	CASSFGTSGRANEQFF
TRBV5-4	NA	TRBJ2-7	few	TGTGCCAGCAGCCTCCCGGTGGGGGGCGGCTACGAGCAGTACTTC	CASSLPVGGGYEQYF
TRBV29-1	NA	TRBJ2-1	few	TGCAGCGCCCGGCATAGGGGATACAATGAGCAGTTCTTC	CSARHRGYNEQFF
TRBV20-1	TRBD2	TRBJ2-1	many	TGCAGTGCTAGGGAAACCGGGAGGGTGCAGTTCTTC	CSARETGRVQFF
TRBV20-1	TRBD1	TRBJ1-1	many	TGCAGTGCCACGGACAGGGTCACTGAAGCTTTCTTT	CSATDRVTEAFF
TRBV29-1	NA	TRBJ2-5	many	TGCAGCGCTTACCGGGACATCCAAGAGACCCAGTACTTC	CSAYRDIQETQYF
TRBV27	NA	TRBJ1-5	many	TGTGCCAGCAGTTTAGGGGGGCCCCCCAATCAGCCCCAGCATTTT	CASSLGGPPNQPQHF
TRBV5-5	TRBD1	TRBJ1-1	many	TGTGCCAGCAGGCAGGGGGCGAATCCCCCTATGAACACTGAAGCTTTCTTT	CASRQGANPPMNTEAFF
TRBV20-1	NA	TRBJ2-5	NA	TGCAGTGCTAGAGTCAGTCCGGAGACCCAGTACTTC	CSARVSPETQYF
TRBV20-1	TRBD2	TRBJ2-1	few	TGCAGTGCTAGCAGGAGCGCGGGACTAGCCCTAAACTACAATGAGCAGTTCTTC	CSASRSAGLALNYNEQFF
TRBV6-1	TRBD2	TRBJ2-7	many	TGTGCCAGCAGTGAATTGGCGGGAGGTGGCGAGCAGTACTTC	CASSELAGGGEQYF
TRBV24-1	NA	TRBJ2-1	many	TGTGCCACCAGTGATGGCCAGGCCTACAATGAGCAGTTCTTC	CATSDGQAYNEQFF
TRBV5-1	NA	TRBJ2-2	many	TGCGCCAGCAGCTTGGATCCCTCCGGGGAGCTGTTTTTT	CASSLDPSGELFF
TRBV7-8	NA	TRBJ1-5	many	TGTGCCAGCAGCTTAGCACAGTCAGCCTATCCCCAGCATTTT	CASSLAQSAYPQHF
TRBV4-3	NA	TRBJ2-3	few	TGCGCCAGCAGCCAAGAACTAGCAGCAGATACGCAGTATTTT	CASSQELAADTQYF